Listed below are T cell receptor beta chains from one sample, sequenced in a study of T cells in Graves' hyperthyroidism and ophthalmopathy. One entry per CDR3 protein results from TCRdb running MiXCR on the multiplex PCR reads. The repertoire consists of 450,000 to 600,000 distinct CDR3 sequences, with around 15% occurring once and the leading ten covering roughly 14%. The specimen sequenced was blood. All receptors come from a middle-aged woman with Graves' hyperthyroidism. Each CDR3 is given with its conserved first and last residue. A D gene is named only where the DNA matches it firmly. A row's size may be missing; if present it is once, few, many or a size class.

v_call: TRBV2; d_call: .; clone_size: many; j_call: TRBJ2-1; cdr3_length: 13; cdr3_nt: TGTGCCGTGGGAGCCGGCTCCTACAATGAGCAGTTCTTC; cdr3_aa: CAVGAGSYNEQFF
v_call: TRBV3-1; d_call: .; clone_size: many; j_call: TRBJ1-6; cdr3_length: 14; cdr3_nt: TGTGCCAGCAGCCAAGGGGGGCCAAATTCACCCCTCCACTTT; cdr3_aa: CASSQGGPNSPLHF
v_call: TRBV7-3; d_call: TRBD2; clone_size: many; j_call: TRBJ2-3; cdr3_length: 15; cdr3_nt: TGTGCCAGCAGCCCGACTAGCGGGGCCACAGATACGCAGTATTTT; cdr3_aa: CASSPTSGATDTQYF
v_call: TRBV20-1; d_call: TRBD2; clone_size: .; j_call: TRBJ2-1; cdr3_length: 15; cdr3_nt: TGCAGTGCTAGCACCGGACTAGCGGTCGACAATGAGCAGTTCTTC; cdr3_aa: CSASTGLAVDNEQFF
v_call: TRBV20-1; d_call: .; clone_size: few; j_call: TRBJ2-5; cdr3_length: 15; cdr3_nt: TGCAGTGCTAGACCCGGGACACTCGGCCAAGAGACCCAGTACTTC; cdr3_aa: CSARPGTLGQETQYF
v_call: TRBV6-5; d_call: .; clone_size: .; j_call: TRBJ1-4; cdr3_length: 14; cdr3_nt: TGTGCCAGCAGTTACCGACGGGATGGCGAAAAACTGTTTTTT; cdr3_aa: CASSYRRDGEKLFF
v_call: TRBV6-2/TRBV6-3; d_call: .; clone_size: few; j_call: TRBJ2-7; cdr3_length: 12; cdr3_nt: TGTGCCAGCAGTCAGTCATACTACGAGCAGTACTTC; cdr3_aa: CASSQSYYEQYF
v_call: TRBV18; d_call: TRBD2; clone_size: .; j_call: TRBJ2-7; cdr3_length: 14; cdr3_nt: TGTGCCAGCTCACCTATCCGTAGCGGGTACGAGCAGTACTTC; cdr3_aa: CASSPIRSGYEQYF
v_call: TRBV6-1; d_call: .; clone_size: .; j_call: TRBJ2-5; cdr3_length: 15; cdr3_nt: TGTGCCAGCAGTGAAGCGCCCGGTGGCGCCGAGACCCAGTACTTC; cdr3_aa: CASSEAPGGAETQYF
v_call: TRBV20-1; d_call: .; clone_size: .; j_call: TRBJ2-7; cdr3_length: 12; cdr3_nt: TGCAGTGCTAGAAGGACCTCCGACGAGCAGTACTTC; cdr3_aa: CSARRTSDEQYF
v_call: TRBV7-8; d_call: TRBD2; clone_size: many; j_call: TRBJ2-1; cdr3_length: 18; cdr3_nt: TGTGCCAGCAGCATCCAAGCCGCCGGGACTAGTTACAAGGGTGAGCAGTTCTTC; cdr3_aa: CASSIQAAGTSYKGEQFF
v_call: TRBV7-9; d_call: TRBD1; clone_size: .; j_call: TRBJ1-3; cdr3_length: 15; cdr3_nt: TGTGCCAGCAGCGTCGAAGGGGGCTTTGGAAACACCATATATTTT; cdr3_aa: CASSVEGGFGNTIYF
v_call: TRBV20-1; d_call: .; clone_size: .; j_call: TRBJ2-4; cdr3_length: 16; cdr3_nt: TGCAGTGCTAACCGGGGGGACAGCGCCCCAGGGAACATTCAGTACTTC; cdr3_aa: CSANRGDSAPGNIQYF
v_call: TRBV3-1; d_call: .; clone_size: many; j_call: TRBJ2-7; cdr3_length: 11; cdr3_nt: TGTGCCAGCAGCCAAAGCCACGAGCAGTACTTC; cdr3_aa: CASSQSHEQYF
v_call: TRBV28; d_call: .; clone_size: .; j_call: TRBJ2-7; cdr3_length: 10; cdr3_nt: TGTGCCAGCAGTTTCACCGAGCAGTACTTC; cdr3_aa: CASSFTEQYF
v_call: TRBV28; d_call: TRBD1; clone_size: many; j_call: TRBJ2-4; cdr3_length: 16; cdr3_nt: TGTGCCAGCAGTTCGCTAGGGACAGTTGACAAAAACATTCAGTACTTC; cdr3_aa: CASSSLGTVDKNIQYF
v_call: TRBV14; d_call: TRBD2; clone_size: .; j_call: TRBJ2-3; cdr3_length: 16; cdr3_nt: TGTGCCAGCAGCCAAGCTAGCGGTACTAGCACAGATACGCAGTATTTT; cdr3_aa: CASSQASGTSTDTQYF
v_call: TRBV2; d_call: TRBD2; clone_size: many; j_call: TRBJ2-5; cdr3_length: 15; cdr3_nt: TGTGCCAGCATCGAAGGACTAGCGGGAAAAGAGACCCAGTACTTC; cdr3_aa: CASIEGLAGKETQYF
v_call: TRBV3-1; d_call: TRBD2; clone_size: many; j_call: TRBJ2-7; cdr3_length: 13; cdr3_nt: TGTGCCAGCAGGACTAGCGGGAGTGAAGAGCAGTACTTC; cdr3_aa: CASRTSGSEEQYF
v_call: TRBV7-2; d_call: .; clone_size: few; j_call: TRBJ2-7; cdr3_length: 12; cdr3_nt: TGTGCCAGCAGCACAGGACTTTCCGAGCAGTACTTC; cdr3_aa: CASSTGLSEQYF
v_call: TRBV7-8; d_call: .; clone_size: many; j_call: TRBJ2-3; cdr3_length: 17; cdr3_nt: TGTGCCAGCAGCTTAGGGGGGGGGCCAAAAACCACAGATACGCAGTATTTT; cdr3_aa: CASSLGGGPKTTDTQYF
v_call: TRBV3-1; d_call: .; clone_size: few; j_call: TRBJ1-2; cdr3_length: 14; cdr3_nt: TGTGCCAGCAGCCAAGCTCAGGGAGTTCATGGCTACACCTTC; cdr3_aa: CASSQAQGVHGYTF
v_call: TRBV28; d_call: .; clone_size: many; j_call: TRBJ2-6; cdr3_length: 16; cdr3_nt: TGTGCCAGCAGTTTACTCGGGGTGGGAGGGGCCAACGTCCTGACTTTC; cdr3_aa: CASSLLGVGGANVLTF
v_call: TRBV4-1; d_call: TRBD2; clone_size: once; j_call: TRBJ2-1; cdr3_length: 15; cdr3_nt: TGCGCCAGCAGTCCGGGGGGGCTAGCGGACAATGAGCAGTTCTTC; cdr3_aa: CASSPGGLADNEQFF
v_call: TRBV27; d_call: .; clone_size: many; j_call: TRBJ2-1; cdr3_length: 18; cdr3_nt: TGTGCCAGCAGTCCAAGGGGCCAATTCATCCCACTCTACAATGAGCAGTTCTTC; cdr3_aa: CASSPRGQFIPLYNEQFF
v_call: TRBV5-8; d_call: TRBD1; clone_size: .; j_call: TRBJ2-6; cdr3_length: 18; cdr3_nt: TGTGCCAGCAGCTTGGGGACAGGGGCACTCTCTGGGGCCAACGTCCTGACTTTC; cdr3_aa: CASSLGTGALSGANVLTF
v_call: TRBV6-1; d_call: TRBD1; clone_size: few; j_call: TRBJ1-6; cdr3_length: 13; cdr3_nt: TGTGCCAGCCTCCGGGACAGGGATTCACCCCTCCACTTT; cdr3_aa: CASLRDRDSPLHF
v_call: TRBV7-2; d_call: TRBD2; clone_size: many; j_call: TRBJ2-7; cdr3_length: 14; cdr3_nt: TGTGCCAGCAGCATAGCGGGAGGGCCCTACGAGCAGTACTTC; cdr3_aa: CASSIAGGPYEQYF
v_call: TRBV4-2; d_call: .; clone_size: many; j_call: TRBJ2-3; cdr3_length: 17; cdr3_nt: TGTGCCAGCAGCCAAGAAAGGGATGGGGGACGCACAGATACGCAGTATTTT; cdr3_aa: CASSQERDGGRTDTQYF
v_call: TRBV19; d_call: TRBD2; clone_size: .; j_call: TRBJ2-5; cdr3_length: 14; cdr3_nt: TGTGCCAGTACTAGCGGGAGACTCGAAGAGACCCAGTACTTC; cdr3_aa: CASTSGRLEETQYF
v_call: TRBV5-6; d_call: .; clone_size: few; j_call: TRBJ2-1; cdr3_length: 17; cdr3_nt: TGTGCCAGCAGCTCGATACTTTACAGGGTAGAGTACAATGAGCAGTTCTTC; cdr3_aa: CASSSILYRVEYNEQFF
v_call: TRBV20-1; d_call: .; clone_size: many; j_call: TRBJ2-5; cdr3_length: 14; cdr3_nt: TGCAGTGCTTATCTCCGCCAGGGCCAAGAGACCCAGTACTTC; cdr3_aa: CSAYLRQGQETQYF
v_call: TRBV18; d_call: .; clone_size: many; j_call: TRBJ1-1; cdr3_length: 15; cdr3_nt: TGTGCCAGCTCACCCCTAGCCTCGGAGAACACTGAAGCTTTCTTT; cdr3_aa: CASSPLASENTEAFF
v_call: TRBV29-1; d_call: .; clone_size: once; j_call: TRBJ2-1; cdr3_length: 12; cdr3_nt: TGCAGCGTGACTAACGGGAGTATTGAGCAGTTCTTC; cdr3_aa: CSVTNGSIEQFF
v_call: TRBV6-1; d_call: .; clone_size: .; j_call: TRBJ1-2; cdr3_length: 12; cdr3_nt: TGTGCCAGCAGCAGCCAGGGGTTTGGCTACACCTTC; cdr3_aa: CASSSQGFGYTF
v_call: TRBV29-1; d_call: .; clone_size: few; j_call: TRBJ2-3; cdr3_length: 12; cdr3_nt: TGCAGCGTTGATCTCGCAACAGATACGCAGTATTTT; cdr3_aa: CSVDLATDTQYF
v_call: TRBV12-3/TRBV12-4; d_call: .; clone_size: many; j_call: TRBJ1-2; cdr3_length: 11; cdr3_nt: TGTGCCAGCAGTTTTGAGGGTGGCTACACCTTC; cdr3_aa: CASSFEGGYTF
v_call: TRBV5-1; d_call: TRBD1; clone_size: many; j_call: TRBJ2-7; cdr3_length: 14; cdr3_nt: TGCGCCAGCAGTCCCGGGACAGGGTGGTACGAGCAGTACTTC; cdr3_aa: CASSPGTGWYEQYF
v_call: TRBV20-1; d_call: .; clone_size: many; j_call: TRBJ2-1; cdr3_length: 13; cdr3_nt: TGCAGTGCTAGGCAGGTCTCCTACAATGAGCAGTTCTTC; cdr3_aa: CSARQVSYNEQFF
v_call: TRBV12-3/TRBV12-4; d_call: .; clone_size: many; j_call: TRBJ2-5; cdr3_length: 15; cdr3_nt: TGTGCCAGCAGTTTATCGGGCCCCGTTGGAGAGACCCAGTACTTC; cdr3_aa: CASSLSGPVGETQYF
v_call: TRBV9; d_call: .; clone_size: .; j_call: TRBJ2-1; cdr3_length: 13; cdr3_nt: TGTGCCAGCAGCGTCGAAGGCCGCAATGAGCAGTTCTTC; cdr3_aa: CASSVEGRNEQFF
v_call: TRBV2; d_call: TRBD2; clone_size: many; j_call: TRBJ2-7; cdr3_length: 14; cdr3_nt: TGTGCCAGCAGTGCCGGGACTAGCGGGAGCGAGCAGTACTTC; cdr3_aa: CASSAGTSGSEQYF
v_call: TRBV24-1; d_call: .; clone_size: many; j_call: TRBJ1-5; cdr3_length: 12; cdr3_nt: TGTGCCACCAGTGATCTTAATCAGCCCCAGCATTTT; cdr3_aa: CATSDLNQPQHF
v_call: TRBV29-1; d_call: .; clone_size: few; j_call: TRBJ2-3; cdr3_length: 13; cdr3_nt: TGCAGCGTTGAAGATCGCAGGAAAGATACGCAGTATTTT; cdr3_aa: CSVEDRRKDTQYF
v_call: TRBV3-1; d_call: TRBD1; clone_size: .; j_call: TRBJ1-1; cdr3_length: 15; cdr3_nt: TGTGCCAGCACCCAAGGACAGGGTTTGAACACTGAAGCTTTCTTT; cdr3_aa: CASTQGQGLNTEAFF
v_call: TRBV24-1; d_call: TRBD1; clone_size: many; j_call: TRBJ1-1; cdr3_length: 13; cdr3_nt: TGTGCCTCCCAGGGGGCGATAAACACTGAAGCTTTCTTT; cdr3_aa: CASQGAINTEAFF
v_call: TRBV27; d_call: .; clone_size: few; j_call: TRBJ2-1; cdr3_length: 13; cdr3_nt: TGTGCCAGCAGTTTAGTAGGGGAGGATGAGCAGTTCTTC; cdr3_aa: CASSLVGEDEQFF
v_call: TRBV19; d_call: TRBD1; clone_size: .; j_call: TRBJ1-5; cdr3_length: 15; cdr3_nt: TGTGCCAGTAGTATAGCACAGGGGGCTGCTCAGCCCCAGCATTTT; cdr3_aa: CASSIAQGAAQPQHF
v_call: TRBV20-1; d_call: TRBD2; clone_size: many; j_call: TRBJ2-7; cdr3_length: 14; cdr3_nt: TGCAGTGCCCCCGGGCCAGCGGGGGACTACGAGCAGTACTTC; cdr3_aa: CSAPGPAGDYEQYF
v_call: TRBV19; d_call: .; clone_size: few; j_call: TRBJ1-5; cdr3_length: 14; cdr3_nt: TGTGCCAGTAGTATCCACGGAATGGGCCAGCCCCAGCATTTT; cdr3_aa: CASSIHGMGQPQHF
v_call: TRBV14; d_call: .; clone_size: many; j_call: TRBJ2-7; cdr3_length: 15; cdr3_nt: TGTGCCAGCAGCCAAGCCCTTGGGGGGCACTACGAGCAGTACTTC; cdr3_aa: CASSQALGGHYEQYF
v_call: TRBV20-1; d_call: .; clone_size: .; j_call: TRBJ2-7; cdr3_length: 15; cdr3_nt: TGCAGTGCTAGGGGGCGTGGAAGGGCAACCTACGAGCAGTACTTC; cdr3_aa: CSARGRGRATYEQYF
v_call: TRBV12-3/TRBV12-4; d_call: TRBD1; clone_size: many; j_call: TRBJ1-5; cdr3_length: 20; cdr3_nt: TGTGCCAGCAGTTACGACTCCGGGACAGGCCTTAGGGGAGGCAATCAGCCCCAGCATTTT; cdr3_aa: CASSYDSGTGLRGGNQPQHF
v_call: TRBV7-2; d_call: .; clone_size: .; j_call: TRBJ2-2; cdr3_length: 14; cdr3_nt: TGTGCCAGCAGCCCCCAGGTGGGGGACGGGGAGCTGTTTTTT; cdr3_aa: CASSPQVGDGELFF
v_call: TRBV28; d_call: .; clone_size: many; j_call: TRBJ2-7; cdr3_length: 15; cdr3_nt: TGTGCCAGCAGGGCAAGCGGGCGGGCTGACTACGAGCAGTACTTC; cdr3_aa: CASRASGRADYEQYF
v_call: TRBV12-3/TRBV12-4; d_call: .; clone_size: many; j_call: TRBJ1-6; cdr3_length: 18; cdr3_nt: TGTGCCAGCAGTTTACTGTATGTTGGGCCCGGGGGTAATTCACCCCTCCACTTT; cdr3_aa: CASSLLYVGPGGNSPLHF
v_call: TRBV18; d_call: .; clone_size: many; j_call: TRBJ2-5; cdr3_length: 18; cdr3_nt: TGTGCCAGCTCACCAGCGAGTTCTACCTTATCAAACCAAGAGACCCAGTACTTC; cdr3_aa: CASSPASSTLSNQETQYF
v_call: TRBV5-1; d_call: .; clone_size: .; j_call: TRBJ2-7; cdr3_length: 14; cdr3_nt: TGCGCCAGCAGCTTAATGGACGGGTCCTACGCGCAGTACTTC; cdr3_aa: CASSLMDGSYAQYF
v_call: TRBV20-1; d_call: TRBD1; clone_size: .; j_call: TRBJ2-6; cdr3_length: 16; cdr3_nt: TGCAGTGCTAGCGGGACAGGTAGCTCTGGGGCCAACGTCCTGACTTTC; cdr3_aa: CSASGTGSSGANVLTF